Given below is one T cell receptor beta chain in context. The data belong to a study of human T cells and chemical hapten exposure. This sample's time point: patch test 1, 2 weeks after DPC sensitization. Described treatment: therapeutic diphenylcyclopropenone sensitization with weekly scalp DPC. TCRdb independently ran MiXCR on the RACE reads; one entry per CDR3 protein. The data hold roughly 72,000 distinct CDR3 sequences, with 10% observed a single time. Trimming cost V 3 bases and J 5 bases, with 8 bases left between them. Germline CDR1 reads DFQATT; CDR2 reads SNEGSKA (reference sequence). The CDR3 contains 12 residues.

The material sequenced was whole blood, taken in connection with sensitization to the hapten diphenylcyclopropenone (DPC). The clonotype originates from a woman between 45 and 60 years old with alopecia areata. Some clones in this sample may be carry-over from other donors' samples. The J gene is TRBJ2-4, the V gene TRBV20-1; tentative D call: TRBD1 (6 bases). This CDR3 is CSARDRENIQYF. The CDR3 nucleotides read TGCAGTGCTAGGGACAGAGAAAACATTCAGTACTTC.